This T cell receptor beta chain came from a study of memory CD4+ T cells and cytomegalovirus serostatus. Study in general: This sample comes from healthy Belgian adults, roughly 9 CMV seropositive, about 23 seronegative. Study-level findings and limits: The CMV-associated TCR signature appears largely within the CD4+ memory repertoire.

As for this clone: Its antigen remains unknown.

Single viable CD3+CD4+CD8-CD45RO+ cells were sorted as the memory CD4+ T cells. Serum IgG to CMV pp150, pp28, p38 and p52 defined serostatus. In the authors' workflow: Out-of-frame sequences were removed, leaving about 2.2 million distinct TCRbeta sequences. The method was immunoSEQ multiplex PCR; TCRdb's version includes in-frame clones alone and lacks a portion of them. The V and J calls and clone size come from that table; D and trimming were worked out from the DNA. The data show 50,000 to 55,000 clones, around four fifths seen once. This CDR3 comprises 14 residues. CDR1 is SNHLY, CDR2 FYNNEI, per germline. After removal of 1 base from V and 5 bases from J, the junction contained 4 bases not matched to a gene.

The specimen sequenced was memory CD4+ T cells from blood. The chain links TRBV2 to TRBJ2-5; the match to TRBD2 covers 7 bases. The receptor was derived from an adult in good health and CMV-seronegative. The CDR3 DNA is TGTGCCAGCAGTGAAGGACTAGCAGGGGAGACCCAGTACTTC. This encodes CASSEGLAGETQYF.